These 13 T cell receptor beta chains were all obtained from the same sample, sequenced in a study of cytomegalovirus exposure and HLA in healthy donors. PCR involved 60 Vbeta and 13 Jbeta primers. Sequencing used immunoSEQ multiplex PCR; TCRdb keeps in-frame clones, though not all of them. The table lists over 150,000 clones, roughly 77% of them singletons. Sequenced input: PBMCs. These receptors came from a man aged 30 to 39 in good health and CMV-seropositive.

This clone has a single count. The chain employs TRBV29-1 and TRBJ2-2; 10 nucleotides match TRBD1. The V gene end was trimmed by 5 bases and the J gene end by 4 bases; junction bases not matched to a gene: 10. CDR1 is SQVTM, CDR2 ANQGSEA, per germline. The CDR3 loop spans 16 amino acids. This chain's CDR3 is CSVWGGTGEFTGELFF. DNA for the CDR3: TGCAGCGTTTGGGGGGGGACAGGGGAATTCACCGGGGAGCTGTTTTTT.

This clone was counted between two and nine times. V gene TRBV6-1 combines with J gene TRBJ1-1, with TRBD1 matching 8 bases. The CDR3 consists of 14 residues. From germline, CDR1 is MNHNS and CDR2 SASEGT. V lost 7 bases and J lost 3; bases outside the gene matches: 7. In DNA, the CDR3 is TGTGCCAGCACCGACGGACAGGGCTACACTGAAGCTTTCTTT. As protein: CASTDGQGYTEAFF.

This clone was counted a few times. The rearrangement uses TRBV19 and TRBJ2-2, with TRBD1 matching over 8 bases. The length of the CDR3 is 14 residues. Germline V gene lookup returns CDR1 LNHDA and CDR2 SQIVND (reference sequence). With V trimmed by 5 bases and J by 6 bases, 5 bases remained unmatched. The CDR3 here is CASSLQGVSGELFF. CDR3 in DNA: TGTGCCAGTAGTTTACAGGGGGTTTCCGGGGAGCTGTTTTTT.

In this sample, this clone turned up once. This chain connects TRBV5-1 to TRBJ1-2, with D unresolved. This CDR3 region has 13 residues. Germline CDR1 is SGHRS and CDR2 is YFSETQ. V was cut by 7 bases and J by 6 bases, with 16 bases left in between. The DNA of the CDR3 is TGCGCCAGCGCCCCCCCAGGCCTTCATGGCTACACCTTC. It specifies CASAPPGLHGYTF.

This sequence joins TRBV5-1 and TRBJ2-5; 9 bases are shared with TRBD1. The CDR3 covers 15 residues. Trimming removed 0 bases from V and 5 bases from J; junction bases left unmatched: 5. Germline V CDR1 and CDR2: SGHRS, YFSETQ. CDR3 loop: CASSLATGGIETQYF. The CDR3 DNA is TGCGCCAGCAGCTTGGCAACAGGGGGCATCGAGACCCAGTACTTC.

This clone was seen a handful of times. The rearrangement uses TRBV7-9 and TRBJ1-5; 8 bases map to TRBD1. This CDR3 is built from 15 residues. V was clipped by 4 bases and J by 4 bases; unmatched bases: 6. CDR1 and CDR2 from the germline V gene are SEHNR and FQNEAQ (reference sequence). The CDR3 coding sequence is TGTGCCAGCAGCTGGGCACAGGGGGAGAATCAGCCCCAGCATTTT. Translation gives CASSWAQGENQPQHF.

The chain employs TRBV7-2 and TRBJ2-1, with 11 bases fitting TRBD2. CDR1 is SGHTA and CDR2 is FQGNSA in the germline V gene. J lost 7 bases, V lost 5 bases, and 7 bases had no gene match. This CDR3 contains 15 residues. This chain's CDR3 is CASSILAGAGNEQFF. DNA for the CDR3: TGTGCCAGCAGCATACTAGCGGGGGCAGGGAATGAGCAGTTCTTC. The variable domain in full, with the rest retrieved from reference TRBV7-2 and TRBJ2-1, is GAGVSQSPSNKVTEKGKDVELRCDPISGHTALYWYRQSLGQGLEFLIYFQGNSAPDKSGLPSDRFSAERTGGSVSTLTIQRTQQEDSAVYLCASSILAGAGNEQFFGPGTRLTVL.

The CDR3 region is CASSPGQGETF. CDR3 sequence (DNA): TGTGCCAGCAGCCCCGGACAGGGGGAGACCTTC. The gene calls are TRBV4-2 and TRBJ1-2, with TRBD1 identical over 10 bases. CDR3 length equals 11 residues. CDR1 and CDR2 (germline): LGHNA, YNFKEQ. Trimming took 4 bases from V and 14 from J; bases not matched to a gene: 4.

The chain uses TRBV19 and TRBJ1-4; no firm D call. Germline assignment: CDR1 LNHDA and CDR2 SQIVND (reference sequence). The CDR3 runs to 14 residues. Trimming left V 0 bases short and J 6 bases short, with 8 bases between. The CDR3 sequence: CASSIDPADEKLFF. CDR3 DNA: TGTGCCAGTAGTATAGACCCGGCGGATGAAAAACTGTTTTTT.

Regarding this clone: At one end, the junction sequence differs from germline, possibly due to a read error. CDR3 residues: CSSSLTGLNTEAFF. The CDR3 coding sequence is TGTTCCAGCAGCTTGACAGGGCTGAACACTGAAGCTTTCTTT. The rearrangement joins TRBV7-9 to TRBJ1-1, with 7 bases aligning to TRBD1. The CDR3 totals 14 residues. Per the germline V gene, CDR1 is SEHNR and CDR2 is FQNEAQ (reference sequence). The entire variable domain, with the rest obtained from reference TRBV7-9 and TRBJ1-1, is as follows: DTGVSQNPRHKITKRGQNVTFRCDPISEHNRLYWYRQTLGQGPEFLTYFQNEAQLEKSRLLSDRFSAERPKGSFSTLEIQRTEQGDSAMYLCSSSLTGLNTEAFFGQGTRLTVV.

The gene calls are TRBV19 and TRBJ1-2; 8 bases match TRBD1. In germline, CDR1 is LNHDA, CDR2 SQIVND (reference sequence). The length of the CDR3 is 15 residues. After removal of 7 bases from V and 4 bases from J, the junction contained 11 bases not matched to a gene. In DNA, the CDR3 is TGTGCCAGTAACCTCATCACCGGGACAGGCTATGGCTACACCTTC. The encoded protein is CASNLITGTGYGYTF.

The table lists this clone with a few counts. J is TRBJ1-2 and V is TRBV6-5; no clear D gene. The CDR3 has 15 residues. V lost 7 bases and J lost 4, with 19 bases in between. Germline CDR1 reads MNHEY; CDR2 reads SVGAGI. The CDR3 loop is CASIRQAGQGYGYTF. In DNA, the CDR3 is TGTGCCAGCATCAGACAAGCAGGTCAAGGCTATGGCTACACCTTC.

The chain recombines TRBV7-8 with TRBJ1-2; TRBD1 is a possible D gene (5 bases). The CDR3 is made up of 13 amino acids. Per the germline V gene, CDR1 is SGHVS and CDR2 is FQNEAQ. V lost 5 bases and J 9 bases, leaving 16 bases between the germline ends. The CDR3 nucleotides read TGTGCCAGCAGCCCTGGGCCAGGGAATAGCTACACCTTC. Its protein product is CASSPGPGNSYTF.